This T cell receptor (beta chain) was captured in a study of blood T cell repertoires in COVID-19. Across the study: T cells, B-cell-depleted T cells, or PBMCs supplied cDNA or gDNA.

A remark on this clone: Other DNA sequences in the same sample also yield this CDR3.

Per the germline V gene, CDR1 is MNHEY and CDR2 is SMNVEV (reference sequence). The V and J ends lost 6 bases and 1 base, in that order; junction bases with no gene match: 6. The length of the CDR3 is 14 residues. This table comes from immunoSEQ multiplex PCR, and its TCRdb copy is limited to in-frame clones, with some not included. Of approximately 360,000 clones listed, approximately 89% are singletons. Clinical history as reported by participants underpinned cohort assignment. The chain carries TRBV27 and TRBJ2-7; 7 bases are a match to TRBD1. The sequence came from a man in his forties or fifties in a cohort exposed to, infected with or recovered from COVID-19 (not recorded which). The sequenced sample was PBMCs or T cells enriched from blood (not recorded which). The CDR3 region is CASSPGTASYEQYF. The CDR3 DNA sequence: TGTGCCAGCAGCCCGGGGACAGCTTCCTACGAGCAGTACTTC.